The clone carrying this T cell receptor (beta chain) was seen ten or more times. The V gene lost 0 bases and the J gene lost 5 bases, with 12 bases spanning the gap. The CDR3 is made up of 15 amino acids. Germline-derived CDR1 and CDR2 are SGHRS and YFSETQ. TCRdb reanalysed the RT-PCR reads using MiXCR and keeps one entry per CDR3 protein. The table lists about 680,000 distinct CDR3 sequences, 14% of them singletons. The sequencing sample was made of memory CD4+ T cells from blood. The chain joins TRBV5-1 to TRBJ2-1; D may be TRBD2 (5 bases). The sequence was obtained from a female donor in good health, serving as a healthy control. The CDR3 sequence: CASSLDPGSHNEQFF. The CDR3 bases are TGCGCCAGCAGCTTGGACCCGGGGAGCCACAATGAGCAGTTCTTC. The full variable domain, completed using reference TRBV5-1 and TRBJ2-1, is KAGVTQTPRYLIKTRGQQVTLSCSPISGHRSVSWYQQTPGQGLQFLFEYFSETQRNKGNFPGRFSGRQFSNSRSEMNVSTLELGDSALYLCASSLDPGSHNEQFFGPGTRLTVL.